The present T cell receptor beta chain was sequenced within a study of CD8 T cells in Susac syndrome. Random hexamers served to reverse transcribe roughly 0.45 to 1 ug RNA. TCRdb re-derived calls from the immunoSEQ multiplex PCR reads in MiXCR, one entry per CDR3 protein. The sample includes more than 150,000 distinct CDR3 sequences, 85% to 95% of them seen just once. TCR beta sequences were obtained from blood CD8+ and CD4+ T cells. The germline CDR1 and CDR2 sequences are SEHNR and FQNEAQ (reference sequence). V lost 4 bases and J 0 bases, leaving 12 bases between the germline ends. CDR3 length equals 16 residues.

V usage is TRBV7-9 and J usage is TRBJ2-2; maybe TRBD2 (6 bases). Sequenced sample: CD4+ T cells from PBMCs. The sequence was obtained from a human donor with Susac syndrome. This CDR3 reads CASSSIGGTNTGELFF. CDR3 DNA: TGTGCCAGCAGCTCAATCGGCGGGACGAACACCGGGGAGCTGTTTTTT.